This T cell receptor beta chain was sequenced during a study of CXCR3-negative and CXCR3-positive naive CD8 T cells. This CDR3 spans 15 amino acids. Germline V gene data show CDR1 as SGHNT and CDR2 as YYREEE (reference sequence). Notes on the study in general: Naive cells positive for CXCR3 carried more hydrophobic TRB CDR3s than CXCR3-negative ones.

Note on this clonotype: Its target is unknown.

5' RACE with UMI labels generated the TRB cDNA libraries. TCRdb reprocessed the 5' RACE reads and reports one entry per CDR3 protein, with no DNA. This table lists just under 65,000 distinct CDR3 sequences. The gene calls are TRBV5-4 and TRBJ1-4; TCRdb designates TRBD1, a call that cannot be tested without DNA. The sequenced sample was naive CXCR3+ CD8+ T cells from blood. Subset specified: CD45RO-CCR7+CD27+CD95- naive CD8+ T cells expressing CXCR3 (TNR3+). This sequence originates from a human donor in good health. Some clones in this sample may be carry-over from other donors' samples. The CDR3 spells CASSLRGGGGEKLFF.